This T cell receptor (beta chain) was sequenced for a study of naive and memory T cell subsets. Findings and limits, study-wide: Naive repertoires, especially CD8, held a few larger clonotypes, possibly memory cells re-expressing CD45RA.

Two oligonucleotides, mixed equimolar, formed the beta constant-region primer covering TRBC1 and TRBC2. Nested alpha and beta constant-region primers with the SP2 primer drove four PCR rounds on ligated cDNA. TCRdb re-called the UMI-ligation and nested PCR reads with MiXCR, one entry per CDR3 protein. The profile shows about 100,000 distinct CDR3 sequences, more than 12% of them singletons. Germline-derived CDR1 and CDR2 are MNHEY and SVGAGI. Trimming cost V 3 bases and J 4 bases, with 7 bases left between them. CDR3 length: 14 amino acids. This clonotype has at least ten counts. Antigen specificity is unknown.

The specimen sequenced was naive CD8+ T cells from blood. V and J are TRBV6-5 and TRBJ2-6; D gene unclear. The clonotype was recovered from a human donor in good health. The CDR3 region has the DNA TGTGCCAGCAGTTATGGTCTGGGGGCCAACGTCCTGACTTTC. This sequence encodes CASSYGLGANVLTF.